This is a list of T cell receptor beta chains from one sample in a study of shared clonotypes between healthy human individuals. Measured with immunoSEQ multiplex PCR; TCRdb has only the in-frame clones, and not every one. The repertoire has roughly 570,000 clones, more than 95% of them found once; the top ten carry 0.3%. Sequences were obtained from naive CD8+ T cells sorted from blood. The origin of the receptors is a man younger than 40 in good health. Both conserved end residues are part of each CDR3. D genes are given only for firm matches. For some rows the clone size is stated as once, few or many, or as a class when expanded; others skip it.

>TRBV14|TRBJ2-7|NA|NA
CASSPWDGPAYEQYF
TGTGCCAGCAGCCCGTGGGACGGCCCTGCTTACGAGCAGTACTTC
>TRBV30|TRBJ1-2|NA|TRBD1
CACDRGVDGYTF
TGTGCCTGTGACAGGGGTGTAGATGGCTACACCTTC
>TRBV9|TRBJ2-3|NA|TRBD2
CASSDSSGLAEVTDTQYF
TGTGCCAGCAGCGACTCATCTGGACTAGCGGAAGTCACAGATACGCAGTATTTT
>TRBV7-9|TRBJ2-1|NA|NA
CASSSSSYEQFF
TGTGCCAGCAGCTCATCATCCTATGAGCAGTTCTTC
>TRBV19|TRBJ2-1|NA|NA
CASIGDLDEQFF
TGTGCCAGTATCGGAGACTTGGATGAGCAGTTCTTC
>TRBV27|TRBJ2-7|NA|NA
CASSKGYEQYF
TGTGCCAGCAGTAAGGGGTACGAGCAGTACTTC
>TRBV5-6|TRBJ1-3|NA|NA
CASSSRIGNTIYF
TGTGCCAGCAGTTCCAGGATTGGGAACACCATATATTTT
>TRBV28|TRBJ2-3|NA|TRBD2
CASSFTSGRASDTQYF
TGTGCCAGCAGTTTTACTAGCGGGAGGGCCTCGGATACGCAGTATTTT
>TRBV9|TRBJ1-1|NA|TRBD1
CASSVGAGGAYTEAFF
TGTGCCAGCAGCGTAGGGGCAGGGGGCGCTTACACTGAAGCTTTCTTT
>TRBV5-6|TRBJ2-2|NA|TRBD1
CASSFARGTGELFF
TGTGCCAGCAGCTTCGCCAGGGGGACCGGGGAGCTGTTTTTT
>TRBV14|TRBJ1-5|once|NA
CASSQVRNTNQPQHF
TGTGCCAGCAGCCAAGTTCGGAACACCAATCAGCCCCAGCATTTT
>TRBV15|TRBJ2-5|NA|NA
CATSNRVGQETQYF
TGTGCCACCAGCAACAGGGTAGGCCAAGAGACCCAGTACTTC
>TRBV5-4|TRBJ2-2|NA|NA
CASSLEGPGELFF
TGTGCCAGCAGCCTGGAAGGACCCGGGGAGCTGTTTTTT
>TRBV11-3|TRBJ2-1|NA|NA
CASSSGGPGYNEQFF
TGTGCCAGCAGCTCCGGGGGTCCAGGGTACAATGAGCAGTTCTTC
>TRBV7-9|TRBJ2-1|NA|NA
CASSFLGYNEQFF
TGTGCCAGCAGCTTTCTCGGATACAATGAGCAGTTCTTC
>TRBV9|TRBJ1-4|NA|NA
CASSPSGLANEKLFF
TGTGCCAGCAGCCCTAGTGGGTTGGCTAATGAAAAACTGTTTTTT
>TRBV27|TRBJ2-1|NA|TRBD2
CASKFGGNEQFF
TGTGCCAGCAAATTCGGGGGGAATGAGCAGTTCTTC
>TRBV30|TRBJ1-5|once|NA
CAWSLGVSNQPQHF
TGTGCCTGGAGTCTCGGGGTTAGCAATCAGCCCCAGCATTTT
>TRBV5-1|TRBJ2-5|NA|NA
CASSFNSQETQYF
TGCGCCAGCAGCTTTAACAGTCAAGAGACCCAGTACTTC
>TRBV7-9|TRBJ2-1|NA|TRBD2
CASSQHPPGLAGGWVQFF
TGTGCCAGCAGCCAACACCCGCCGGGACTAGCGGGAGGCTGGGTGCAGTTCTTC
>TRBV11-2|TRBJ2-3|NA|TRBD1
CASSWPGQGDTDTQYF
TGTGCCAGCAGCTGGCCGGGACAGGGAGACACAGATACGCAGTATTTT
>TRBV29-1|TRBJ1-1|once|NA
CSVEGATLTEAFF
TGCAGCGTTGAAGGGGCAACTCTAACTGAAGCTTTCTTT
>TRBV7-2|TRBJ2-2|once|NA
CASGETSTGELFF
TGTGCCAGCGGGGAGACTAGTACCGGGGAGCTGTTTTTT
>TRBV19|TRBJ2-7|NA|NA
CASSRGQRDPSEQYF
TGTGCCAGTAGTCGGGGGCAGCGGGATCCATCCGAGCAGTACTTC
>TRBV7-8|TRBJ2-3|NA|NA
CASTQNWDTQYF
TGTGCCAGCACCCAAAACTGGGATACGCAGTATTTT